The next 3 T cell receptor beta chains were all read from a single sample in a study of cytomegalovirus exposure and HLA in healthy donors. PCR primers comprised 60 Vbeta and 13 Jbeta primers. Sequencing was performed with immunoSEQ multiplex PCR; in TCRdb, only in-frame clones are kept and a portion is missing. The table has around 140,000 clones, about 80% seen once. The sequenced sample was PBMCs. The receptor set was obtained from a woman aged 40 to 49 in good health and CMV-seropositive.

This clone was seen only once. This chain links TRBV2 with TRBJ2-7; TRBD2 agrees at 10 bases. The CDR3 extends over 15 amino acids. The V gene's germline CDR1 is SNHLY and CDR2 FYNNEI. The junction had 9 bases not matched to a gene; V was cut back by 3 bases and J by 7 bases. CDR3 in DNA: TGTGCCAGCAGTGAGATTCTAGCGGGAGTGGGGGAGCAGTACTTC. Translated, it gives CASSEILAGVGEQYF.

V usage is TRBV6-6 and J usage is TRBJ2-2; a possible D gene is TRBD2 (6 bases). Trimming stripped 2 bases from V and 2 bases from J, with 9 bases between. Looked up from germline, CDR1 is MNHNY and CDR2 is SVGAGI (reference sequence). This CDR3 has 15 amino acids. CDR3 sequence: CASSYPGGNTGELFF. The CDR3 DNA follows: TGTGCCAGCAGTTACCCCGGGGGAAACACCGGGGAGCTGTTTTTT.

This clone was found many times. This chain joins TRBV5-4 and TRBJ1-2; TRBD1 matches at 10 bases. J gave up 7 bases and V 10 bases, and 19 bases lay outside the gene matches. CDR1 is SGHNT, CDR2 YYREEE, per germline (reference sequence). The CDR3 is made up of 16 amino acids. CDR3: CAQANGGTGVRRGYTF. The CDR3 DNA follows: TGTGCCCAAGCAAATGGAGGGACAGGGGTTCGACGTGGCTACACCTTC. Full variable domain (remainder filled in from reference TRBV5-4 and TRBJ1-2): ETGVTQSPTHLIKTRGQQVTLRCSSQSGHNTVSWYQQALGQGPQFIFQYYREEENGRGNFPPRFSGLQFPNYSSELNVNALELDDSALYLCAQANGGTGVRRGYTFGSGTRLTVV.